The next 22 T cell receptor beta chains were all read from a single sample in a study of blood T cell repertoires in COVID-19. Sequenced by immunoSEQ multiplex PCR; TCRdb stores in-frame clones only, minus some. Of over 200,000 clones in the sample, 75% to 85% were seen once. The sequenced sample consisted of peripheral blood. Source of these receptors: a woman aged 25-40 years with COVID-19, enrolled during active disease.

This chain connects TRBV6-5 to TRBJ2-7, with D maybe TRBD2 (6 bases). Germline CDR1 and CDR2: MNHEY and SVGAGI. The length of the CDR3 is 14 residues. V gave up 7 bases and J gave up 3 bases, with 16 bases separating them. The CDR3, as DNA: TGTGCCAGCACCCCAACCGGGACTCACTACGAGCAGTACTTC. This encodes CASTPTGTHYEQYF.

The chain employs TRBV28 and TRBJ1-6; 8 bases line up with TRBD1. Germline V gene lookup returns CDR1 MDHEN and CDR2 SYDVKM. The V segment lost 7 bases and the J segment 7 bases; nucleotides outside the gene matches: 9. This CDR3 has 15 amino acids. The CDR3 coding sequence is TGTGCCAGCACCAACGGACAGGGATTCAATTCACCCCTCCACTTT. This sequence encodes CASTNGQGFNSPLHF.

The V gene is TRBV9, the J gene TRBJ2-3, with a possible D match to TRBD2 (6 bases). Germline loops: CDR1 SGDLS, CDR2 YYNGEE. V lost 0 bases to trimming and J lost 5 bases, with 13 bases between them. This CDR3 comprises 15 residues. The CDR3 sequence is CASSVGLLGGDTQYF. CDR3 in DNA: TGTGCCAGCAGCGTAGGCCTTTTGGGGGGAGATACGCAGTATTTT.

V is TRBV30 and J is TRBJ1-4; unclear D gene. CDR3 length equals 13 residues. V lost 4 bases and J 8 bases, leaving 14 bases between the germline ends. The germline V gene encodes CDR1 GTSNPN and CDR2 SVGIG (reference sequence). CDR3 amino acids: CAWKAFAEEKLFF. Written as DNA, the CDR3 is TGTGCCTGGAAGGCCTTCGCGGAGGAAAAACTGTTTTTT.

The chain is built from TRBV28 and TRBJ2-2; 7 bases align to TRBD2. V shed 3 bases and J 4 bases; nucleotides not matched to a gene: 5. The CDR3 is made up of 15 amino acids. Germline V gives CDR1 MDHEN, CDR2 SYDVKM. CDR3 in DNA: TGTGCCAGCAGTTTGACATCGGGAGGCACCGGGGAGCTGTTTTTT. Translated: CASSLTSGGTGELFF.

The V and J genes are TRBV10-3 and TRBJ2-7; D not resolved. The CDR3 covers 14 residues. Trimming stripped 0 bases from V and 5 bases from J, with 11 bases between. Germline-derived CDR1 and CDR2 are ENHRY and SYGVKD. The CDR3 DNA follows: TGTGCCATCAGTGAGTCAGGTAGGAGTCACGAGCAGTACTTC. This gives the protein CAISESGRSHEQYF.

This chain links TRBV6-6 with TRBJ1-2; TRBD1 matches 8 bases. The germline gives CDR1 MNHNY, CDR2 SVGAGI (reference sequence). V was clipped by 5 bases and J by 4 bases; unmatched bases: 3. This CDR3 region has 13 residues. The CDR3 is CASSRQGSYGYTF. In DNA form, the CDR3 reads TGTGCCAGCAGTCGACAGGGGAGCTATGGCTACACCTTC.

This chain joins TRBV3-1 (or the pseudogene TRBV3-2) and TRBJ1-2, with TRBD1 matching 9 bases. From germline, CDR1 is LGHDT and CDR2 YNNKEL (reference sequence). CDR3 length: 13 amino acids. The V and J ends lost 6 bases and 7 bases, in that order; junction bases with no gene match: 6. The CDR3 here is CASSLTGGSGYTF. The CDR3 DNA is TGTGCCAGCAGTCTGACAGGGGGAAGTGGCTACACCTTC.

The V gene is TRBV5-1, the J gene TRBJ2-3; 9 bases are a match to TRBD1. The CDR3 loop spans 19 amino acids. CDR1 and CDR2 from the germline V gene are SGHRS and YFSETQ. V gave up 4 bases and J gave up 0 bases; unmatched junction bases: 15. This chain's CDR3 is CASSRNPGQGPSSTDTQYF. Here the CDR3 DNA reads TGCGCCAGCAGCCGCAATCCGGGACAGGGACCTTCTAGCACAGATACGCAGTATTTT.

The chain has TRBV5-1 and TRBJ1-2, with TRBD1 identical over 8 bases. The ends lost 7 bases at V and 3 bases at J; junction bases unmatched: 5. The CDR3 has 13 amino acids. The germline V gene has CDR1 SGHRS and CDR2 YFSETQ. This CDR3 is CASGGQDDYGYTF. DNA for the CDR3: TGCGCCAGCGGGGGACAGGACGACTATGGCTACACCTTC.

The CDR3 loop reads CASSQAGTETQYF. The CDR3 nucleotides read TGCGCCAGCAGCCAAGCAGGTACGGAGACCCAGTACTTC. The genes are TRBV4-1 and TRBJ2-5; D remains unclear. This CDR3 contains 13 residues. Trimming removed 1 base at V and 5 bases at J, with 8 bases between. Germline V gives CDR1 MGHRA, CDR2 YSYEKL.

This clone was counted between two and nine times. The CDR3 coding sequence is TGTGCCAGCAGCCCCACGACAGGGTTGACCGGGGAGCTGTTTTTT. Its translation is CASSPTTGLTGELFF. The rearrangement links TRBV3-1 (or the pseudogene TRBV3-2) to TRBJ2-2; TRBD1 agrees at 7 bases. CDR3 length: 15 residues. V was clipped by 4 bases and J by 5 bases; unmatched bases: 7. Germline CDR1 LGHDT, CDR2 YNNKEL (reference sequence).

The chain employs TRBV5-1 and TRBJ1-3, with 11 bases that match TRBD1. V gave up 2 bases and J gave up 4 bases; unmatched junction bases: 5. Germline lookup yields CDR1 SGHRS and CDR2 YFSETQ. The CDR3 sequence is 16 residues long. The CDR3 nucleotides read TGCGCCAGCAGCTTAGGACAGGGGGCTGGAGGAAACACCATATATTTT. The encoded protein is CASSLGQGAGGNTIYF.

The chain joins TRBV19 to TRBJ1-2; D is possibly TRBD1 (5 bases). Germline values: CDR1 LNHDA, CDR2 SQIVND (reference sequence). V was pared by 6 bases and J by 7 bases, with 15 bases between. The CDR3 is 13 residues long. In DNA, the CDR3 is TGTGCCAGTAGCTATGGTCCAGGGATTGGCTACACCTTC. This translates into CASSYGPGIGYTF.

The chain uses TRBV28 and TRBJ1-5; 11 bases match TRBD1. CDR3 length equals 17 residues. Germline lookup yields CDR1 MDHEN and CDR2 SYDVKM. V shed 4 bases and J 3 bases; nucleotides not matched to a gene: 8. For the CDR3, the DNA is TGTGCCAGCAGTTCCCGGACAGGGGGCTGGGACAATCAGCCCCAGCATTTT. It encodes CASSSRTGGWDNQPQHF.

J is TRBJ1-4 and V is TRBV28; D is ambiguous. Per the germline V gene, CDR1 is MDHEN and CDR2 is SYDVKM. CDR3 length: 16 residues. V lost 6 bases, J lost 6 bases, and 20 bases lay in between. The CDR3 DNA reads TGTGCCAGCAGCCGGAGTAACAGCGGGTGGTATGAAAAACTGTTTTTT. Translating it yields CASSRSNSGWYEKLFF.

The gene calls are TRBV27 and TRBJ2-1; a possible D gene is TRBD2 (6 bases). In germline, CDR1 is MNHEY, CDR2 SMNVEV (reference sequence). The CDR3 is 14 residues long. Trimming shortened V by 8 bases and J by 4 bases, and 15 bases separated the two germline ends. CDR3 amino acids: CASCPARGYNEQFF. CDR3 DNA sequence: TGTGCCAGCTGCCCCGCCCGGGGGTACAATGAGCAGTTCTTC.

The V and J genes are TRBV19 and TRBJ2-3; D call uncertain. The V end was cut by 5 bases, the J end by 4 bases, with 13 bases between. The germline gives CDR1 LNHDA, CDR2 SQIVND (reference sequence). The CDR3 runs to 14 residues. This CDR3 reads CASSPRVASDTQYF. In nucleotides, the CDR3 is TGTGCCAGTAGTCCCCGGGTAGCTTCAGATACGCAGTATTTT.

V and J are TRBV6-5 and TRBJ1-2, with a weak D call TRBD1 (5 bases). The germline V gene has CDR1 MNHEY and CDR2 SVGAGI. Trimming took 6 bases from V and 4 from J, leaving 15 bases between them. This CDR3 spans 14 amino acids. The CDR3 loop reads CASRETASGYGYTF. The CDR3 nucleotides read TGTGCCAGCAGGGAGACAGCGTCAGGCTATGGCTACACCTTC.

This sequence joins TRBV7-2 and TRBJ2-7; 10 bases match TRBD1. CDR3 length: 15 amino acids. Unmatched junction bases numbered 10, after V lost 5 bases and J lost 6 bases. The germline gives CDR1 SGHTA, CDR2 FQGNSA. CDR3 DNA: TGTGCCAGCAGCGCATACTCCGGGACAGGGGTCGAGCAGTACTTC. Amino acid sequence: CASSAYSGTGVEQYF.

The table lists this clone with a few counts. The gene calls are TRBV29-1 and TRBJ2-1, with a weak D call TRBD1 (6 bases). Trimming took off 3 bases at V and 8 bases at J, with 11 bases between the two ends. CDR1 SQVTM and CDR2 ANQGSEA come from the germline V gene. The CDR3 covers 12 residues. The CDR3 loop reads CSVDWQGHEQFF. The DNA for the CDR3 is TGCAGCGTTGACTGGCAGGGGCATGAGCAGTTCTTC.

This chain links TRBV5-4 with TRBJ2-7; D not resolved. The V gene lost 3 bases and the J gene lost 3 bases, with 10 bases spanning the gap. Germline CDR1 is SGHNT and CDR2 is YYREEE (reference sequence). The CDR3 spans 13 residues. The CDR3 region is CASSYQVGYEQYF. As DNA, the CDR3 is TGTGCCAGCAGCTACCAGGTAGGCTACGAGCAGTACTTC. The full variable domain, in which reference TRBV5-4 and TRBJ2-7 provide the parts outside the CDR3, is ETGVTQSPTHLIKTRGQQVTLRCSSQSGHNTVSWYQQALGQGPQFIFQYYREEENGRGNFPPRFSGLQFPNYSSELNVNALELDDSALYLCASSYQVGYEQYFGPGTRLTVT.